This entry lists 31 T cell receptor beta chains sequenced from one sample in a study of early T cells in non-severe SARS-CoV-2 infection. From the 5' RACE reads, TCRdb called clonotypes with MiXCR, one entry per CDR3 protein. This sample has some 98,000 distinct CDR3 sequences, with 9.5% to 11% found just once. Material: whole blood. The receptor source for this set is an adult who was a healthcare worker with PCR-confirmed SARS-CoV-2 infection or an uninfected control (not recorded which).

This clonotype was picked up many times. The chain carries TRBV5-6 and TRBJ2-7; 7 nucleotides match TRBD1. Germline values: CDR1 SGHDT, CDR2 YYEEEE. This CDR3 region has 14 residues. The trim removed 4 bases at V and 2 bases at J, leaving 6 bases unmatched. The CDR3 loop reads CASSTPGQTYEQYF. For the CDR3, the DNA is TGTGCCAGCAGCACCCCGGGACAGACCTACGAGCAGTACTTC.

This chain links TRBV7-6 with TRBJ1-2; tentatively, D is TRBD1 (5 bases). The ends were cut back, 3 bases at V and 3 bases at J, with 8 bases in the middle. The CDR3 runs to 13 residues. The germline V gene encodes CDR1 SGHVS and CDR2 FNYEAQ. This chain's CDR3 is CASSLGDDYGYTF. The CDR3 DNA sequence: TGTGCCAGCAGCTTGGGGGATGACTATGGCTACACCTTC.

This clonotype was seen at least ten times. This chain uses TRBV6-1 with TRBJ2-7; D is uncertain. This CDR3 has 13 residues. V was shortened by 5 bases and J by 0 bases, with 8 bases between the two germline ends. Germline loops: CDR1 MNHNS, CDR2 SASEGT. This CDR3 reads CASSTVSSYEQYF. The DNA of the CDR3 is TGTGCCAGCAGTACCGTGAGCTCCTACGAGCAGTACTTC.

The chain is built from TRBV5-1 and TRBJ2-7; D gene uncertain. Germline V gene lookup returns CDR1 SGHRS and CDR2 YFSETQ. The CDR3 is 13 residues long. V lost 3 bases, J lost 2 bases, and 9 bases lay in between. The CDR3 loop is CASSYFPAYEQYF. The CDR3 nucleotides are TGCGCCAGCAGCTACTTCCCGGCCTACGAGCAGTACTTC. Full variable domain (missing parts from reference TRBV5-1 and TRBJ2-7): KAGVTQTPRYLIKTRGQQVTLSCSPISGHRSVSWYQQTPGQGLQFLFEYFSETQRNKGNFPGRFSGRQFSNSRSEMNVSTLELGDSALYLCASSYFPAYEQYFGPGTRLTVT.

This clonotype turned up a few times. The genes are TRBV12-5 and TRBJ1-5; 7 positions match TRBD1. V gave up 6 bases and J gave up 2 bases; unmatched junction bases: 7. This CDR3 is 15 amino acids long. Looked up from germline, CDR1 is LGHNT and CDR2 is FRNRAP. The chain's CDR3 is CASGPGTVGNQPQHF. The CDR3 region has the DNA TGTGCTAGTGGCCCTGGGACAGTGGGCAATCAGCCCCAGCATTTT.

The V and J genes are TRBV5-1 and TRBJ1-1; no firm D call. The CDR3 runs to 14 residues. Between the trimmed V and J ends, which lost 5 bases and 1 base, there was a span of 12 bases. Germline-derived CDR1 and CDR2 are SGHRS and YFSETQ. The CDR3 DNA sequence: TGCGCCAGCAGTCTCCCGGACCAGAACACTGAAGCTTTCTTT. Amino acids: CASSLPDQNTEAFF.

At least ten counts were recorded for this clonotype. The rearrangement joins TRBV4-1 to TRBJ2-1, with 10 positions matching TRBD2. The germline CDR1 and CDR2 sequences are MGHRA and YSYEKL. V dropped 2 bases and J dropped 3; count of bases not matched to a gene: 4. The CDR3 sequence is 16 residues long. The CDR3 reads CASSQKAGGVYNEQFF. The CDR3 region has the DNA TGCGCCAGCAGCCAAAAAGCGGGAGGGGTCTACAATGAGCAGTTCTTC.

This clonotype was observed at least ten times. V is TRBV6-5 and J is TRBJ1-1; a possible D gene is TRBD1 (5 bases). The germline V gene has CDR1 MNHEY and CDR2 SVGAGI. The CDR3 consists of 13 residues. The V end was cut by 6 bases, the J end by 6 bases, with 14 bases between. CDR3 amino acids: CASRGTRESEAFF. The CDR3 coding sequence is TGTGCCAGCAGGGGGACCAGGGAGTCTGAAGCTTTCTTT.

The chain recombines TRBV11-2 with TRBJ2-7; 9 bases are shared with TRBD2. Looked up from germline, CDR1 is SGHAT and CDR2 is FQNNGV. V trimming: 4 bases; J trimming: 6 bases; junction bases outside the gene matches: 7. The CDR3 spans 14 residues. As DNA, the CDR3 is TGTGCCAGCAGCTACCTAGCGGGAAGGGGCGAGCAGTACTTC. It encodes CASSYLAGRGEQYF. Full variable domain (remainder filled in from reference TRBV11-2 and TRBJ2-7): EAGVAQSPRYKIIEKRQSVAFWCNPISGHATLYWYQQILGQGPKLLIQFQNNGVVDDSQLPKDRFSAERLKGVDSTLKIQPAKLEDSAVYLCASSYLAGRGEQYFGPGTRLTVT.

This clonotype has more than one count but fewer than ten. The CDR3 protein is CAGARDPTYEQYF. CDR3 nucleotide sequence: TGTGCCGGCGCCCGGGACCCAACCTACGAGCAGTACTTC. The chain joins TRBV6-1 to TRBJ2-7; D tentatively fits TRBD1 or TRBD2 (5 bases each). V gave up 11 bases and J gave up 2 bases, with 16 bases separating them. The germline V gene encodes CDR1 MNHNS and CDR2 SASEGT. The CDR3 consists of 13 residues.

This clonotype appeared a few times. This sequence joins TRBV2 and TRBJ2-1; D is unresolved. Trimming removed 6 bases from V and 5 bases from J, with 5 bases in between. CDR3 size: 11 residues. CDR1 is SNHLY and CDR2 is FYNNEI in the germline V gene. The CDR3 loop reads CASRGNNEQFF. Written as DNA, the CDR3 is TGTGCCAGCAGGGGGAACAATGAGCAGTTCTTC.

The chain is built from TRBV7-9 and TRBJ1-4; D not resolved. Trimming removed 4 bases from V and 8 bases from J, with 14 bases in between. This CDR3 has 14 amino acids. CDR1 and CDR2 (germline): SEHNR, FQNEAQ (reference sequence). CDR3 in amino acids: CASSYTSSGEKLFF. CDR3 DNA: TGTGCCAGCAGCTACACCTCCTCGGGCGAAAAACTGTTTTTT. The full variable domain, with the rest looked up from reference TRBV7-9 and TRBJ1-4, is DTGVSQNPRHKITKRGQNVTFRCDPISEHNRLYWYRQTLGQGPEFLTYFQNEAQLEKSRLLSDRFSAERPKGSFSTLEIQRTEQGDSAMYLCASSYTSSGEKLFFGSGTQLSVL.

This chain uses TRBV6-1 with TRBJ2-2; D call uncertain. Trimming shortened V by 4 bases and J by 6 bases, and 3 bases separated the two germline ends. Per the germline V gene, CDR1 is MNHNS and CDR2 is SASEGT. CDR3 size: 11 residues. The CDR3 nucleotides read TGTGCCAGCAGTGCACCCGGGGAGCTGTTTTTT. Translating it yields CASSAPGELFF.

The table lists this clonotype with many counts. The V gene is TRBV14, the J gene TRBJ1-2; D gene uncertain. The CDR3 is made up of 13 amino acids. V was cut by 2 bases and J by 4 bases, with 8 bases left in between. Per the germline V gene, CDR1 is SGHDN and CDR2 is FVKESK. The DNA of the CDR3 is TGTGCCAGCAGCCAATCAGGCCTCTATGGCTACACCTTC. It yields the protein CASSQSGLYGYTF.

The V and J genes are TRBV28 and TRBJ2-3, with a possible D match to TRBD2 (5 bases). Germline V CDR1 and CDR2: MDHEN, SYDVKM. V was trimmed by 2 bases and J by 2 bases, leaving 14 bases between them. The CDR3 runs 16 residues. The CDR3 DNA sequence: TGTGCCAGCAGTTTACGGAGGACCGCCCTCACAGATACGCAGTATTTT. It specifies CASSLRRTALTDTQYF.

This sequence joins TRBV12-3 or TRBV12-4 and TRBJ1-2, with TRBD1 identical over 8 bases. The V and J ends lost 6 bases and 1 base, in that order; junction bases with no gene match: 4. The CDR3 has 14 residues. CDR3: CASRRGQVNYGYTF. The CDR3 DNA is TGTGCCAGCAGGCGGGGACAGGTTAACTATGGCTACACCTTC.

The rearrangement links TRBV5-1 to TRBJ1-4; no firm D call. From germline, CDR1 is SGHRS and CDR2 YFSETQ. Trimming cost V 1 base and J 0 bases, with 10 bases left between them. This CDR3 region has 16 residues. The CDR3 loop is CASSLPTEATNEKLFF. The CDR3 DNA is TGCGCCAGCAGCTTGCCCACAGAGGCAACTAATGAAAAACTGTTTTTT.

This clonotype came up many times. The rearrangement links TRBV14 to TRBJ1-4, with D hard to call. The V gene lost 4 bases and the J gene lost 6 bases, with 12 bases spanning the gap. Germline V gene lookup returns CDR1 SGHDN and CDR2 FVKESK. The CDR3 extends over 14 amino acids. Written as DNA, the CDR3 is TGTGCCAGCAGCCCCGTGGGCAGAGATGAAAAACTGTTTTTT. Translating it yields CASSPVGRDEKLFF.

The CDR3 loop is CASSLAAASYEQYF. The CDR3 DNA is TGCGCCAGCAGCTTGGCCGCCGCTTCCTACGAGCAGTACTTC. The genes are TRBV5-1 and TRBJ2-7; D uncertain. The V end lost 0 bases, the J end lost 1 base, and 8 bases lay between the germline ends. The V gene's germline CDR1 is SGHRS and CDR2 YFSETQ. The CDR3 spans 14 residues.

This clonotype was seen a handful of times. The chain joins TRBV28 to TRBJ2-3; the D is unclear. The CDR3 spans 14 residues. The V and J ends lost 3 bases and 4 bases respectively, with 11 bases between them. Germline CDR1 is MDHEN and CDR2 is SYDVKM. In DNA form, the CDR3 reads TGTGCCAGCAGTTTGGGCGGTGGCGCAGATACGCAGTATTTT. Translated: CASSLGGGADTQYF.

Of note for this clonotype: A read error may explain this, as a much larger clone is one base away. The V gene is TRBV5-1, the J gene TRBJ2-2; 8 bases line up with TRBD1. The germline V gene encodes CDR1 SGHRS and CDR2 YFSETQ. The CDR3 loop spans 15 amino acids. As DNA, the CDR3 is TGCACCAGCAGCTTGGGACAGGCTAACACCGGGGAGCTGTTTTTT. Translating it yields CTSSLGQANTGELFF.

This clonotype was observed a few times. The rearrangement links TRBV20-1 to TRBJ2-1; TRBD2 aligns across 7 bases. CDR3 size: 12 residues. From germline, CDR1 is DFQATT and CDR2 SNEGSKA (reference sequence). Trimming removed 0 bases from V and 16 bases from J; junction bases left unmatched: 9. CDR3 in amino acids: CSARDGASGPFF. The DNA for the CDR3 is TGCAGTGCTAGAGATGGGGCTAGCGGCCCATTCTTC.

This clonotype turned up a few times. This sequence joins TRBV19 and TRBJ1-5; D is possibly TRBD1 (5 bases). Looked up from germline, CDR1 is LNHDA and CDR2 is SQIVND (reference sequence). The CDR3 totals 15 residues. With 6 bases removed from V and 5 bases from J, the gap between germline ends came to 17 bases. CDR3 nucleotide sequence: TGTGCCAGTAGCCCCCGCGACAGACCGGATCAGCCCCAGCATTTT. Translation: CASSPRDRPDQPQHF. The whole variable domain, remainder taken from reference TRBV19 and TRBJ1-5, is DGGITQSPKYLFRKEGQNVTLSCEQNLNHDAMYWYRQDPGQGLRLIYYSQIVNDFQKGDIAEGYSVSREKKESFPLTVTSAQKNPTAFYLCASSPRDRPDQPQHFGDGTRLSIL.

The sample holds a few counts of this clonotype. Sequence at one end of the junction differs from germline and may be a read error. This chain uses TRBV7-7 with TRBJ2-7, with D perhaps TRBD1 (5 bases). Germline V gives CDR1 SSHAT, CDR2 FNYEAQ (reference sequence). The CDR3 spans 12 residues. The CDR3 is CASSPIRDEQYF. In DNA, the CDR3 is TGTGCTAGCAGCCCTATCAGGGACGAGCAGTACTTC.

In its sample, this clonotype was seen many times. The chain employs TRBV19 and TRBJ1-2; D not resolved. CDR3 length: 15 residues. Trimming removed 5 bases at V and 3 bases at J, with 16 bases between. Germline loops: CDR1 LNHDA, CDR2 SQIVND (reference sequence). CDR3 sequence (DNA): TGTGCCAGTAGTCCCCGGAGGAGGGCGGACTATGGCTACACCTTC. Translation: CASSPRRRADYGYTF.

A few counts support this clonotype. The rearrangement links TRBV7-2 to TRBJ2-7; 10 nucleotides line up with TRBD2. This CDR3 comprises 15 residues. V gave up 5 bases and J gave up 2 bases; unmatched junction bases: 6. Germline loops: CDR1 SGHTA, CDR2 FQGNSA. DNA for the CDR3: TGTGCCAGCAGCCCCGGACTAGCGGTAGCCTACGAGCAGTACTTC. Protein sequence: CASSPGLAVAYEQYF.

The chain joins TRBV12-3 or TRBV12-4 to TRBJ1-1, with D tentatively TRBD1 (5 bases). CDR3 length: 13 amino acids. Trimming pared 3 bases from V and 5 bases from J, leaving 10 bases between. CDR3: CASSFVEGTEAFF. CDR3 sequence (DNA): TGTGCCAGCAGTTTTGTTGAGGGGACTGAAGCTTTCTTT.

Ten or more counts support this clonotype. The genes are TRBV4-1 and TRBJ1-1; 9 bases map to TRBD1. From germline, CDR1 is MGHRA and CDR2 YSYEKL. The CDR3 totals 14 residues. The V and J ends lost 3 bases and 1 base, in that order; junction bases with no gene match: 0. As DNA, the CDR3 is TGCGCCAGCAGCCAGGGACAGGGGAACACTGAAGCTTTCTTT. It codes for CASSQGQGNTEAFF.

This clonotype has just a few counts. CDR3 residues: CASSLTPSRNNEQFF. The DNA of the CDR3 is TGTGCCAGCAGCTTAACCCCCAGCAGAAACAATGAGCAGTTCTTC. This sequence joins TRBV7-9 and TRBJ2-1, with D unresolved. The germline CDR1 and CDR2 sequences are SEHNR and FQNEAQ (reference sequence). The CDR3 has 15 residues. Trimming removed 2 bases from V and 5 bases from J, with 13 bases in between.

This clonotype was observed many times. CDR3 bases: TGTGCCAGCAGTATACAGGGTTACGAGCAGTACTTC. This sequence encodes CASSIQGYEQYF. This chain joins TRBV28 and TRBJ2-7; TRBD1 might be the D (6 bases). The CDR3 is 12 residues long. Trimming pared 5 bases from V and 4 bases from J, leaving 9 bases between. Germline V gene lookup returns CDR1 MDHEN and CDR2 SYDVKM.

This clonotype was found many times. The V call is TRBV12-3 or TRBV12-4, the J call TRBJ1-4; the D is unclear. The ends were cut back, 5 bases at V and 8 bases at J, with 15 bases in the middle. This CDR3 comprises 14 residues. The CDR3 sequence is CASSPPGLREKLFF. The CDR3, as DNA: TGTGCCAGCAGTCCCCCGGGTTTGAGAGAAAAACTGTTTTTT.